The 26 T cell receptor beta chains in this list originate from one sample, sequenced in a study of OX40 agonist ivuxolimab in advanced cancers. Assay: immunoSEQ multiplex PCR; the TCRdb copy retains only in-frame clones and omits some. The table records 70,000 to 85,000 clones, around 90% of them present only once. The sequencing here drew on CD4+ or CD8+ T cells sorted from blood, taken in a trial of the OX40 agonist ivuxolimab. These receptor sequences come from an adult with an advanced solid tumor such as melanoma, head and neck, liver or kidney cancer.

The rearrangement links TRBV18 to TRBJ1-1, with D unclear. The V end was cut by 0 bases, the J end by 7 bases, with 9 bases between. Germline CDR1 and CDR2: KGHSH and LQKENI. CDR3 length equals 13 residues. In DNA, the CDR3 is TGTGCCAGCTCACCACCGGCGGGGTATGAAGCTTTCTTT. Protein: CASSPPAGYEAFF.

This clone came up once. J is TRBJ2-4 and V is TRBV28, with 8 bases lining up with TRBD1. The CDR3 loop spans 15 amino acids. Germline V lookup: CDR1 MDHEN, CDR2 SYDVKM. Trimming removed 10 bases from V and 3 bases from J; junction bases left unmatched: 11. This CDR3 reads CATAGQGAGKNIQYF. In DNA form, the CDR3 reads TGTGCCACCGCAGGTCAGGGGGCGGGCAAAAACATTCAGTACTTC.

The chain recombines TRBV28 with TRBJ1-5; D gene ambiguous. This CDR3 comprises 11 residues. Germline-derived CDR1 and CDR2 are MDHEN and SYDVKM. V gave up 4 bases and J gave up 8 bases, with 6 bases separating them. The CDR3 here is CASSSPEPQHF. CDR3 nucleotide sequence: TGTGCCAGCAGTTCCCCGGAGCCCCAGCATTTT. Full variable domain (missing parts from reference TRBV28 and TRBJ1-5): DVKVTQSSRYLVKRTGEKVFLECVQDMDHENMFWYRQDPGLGLRLIYFSYDVKMKEKGDIPEGYSVSREKKERFSLILESASTNQTSMYLCASSSPEPQHFGDGTRLSIL.

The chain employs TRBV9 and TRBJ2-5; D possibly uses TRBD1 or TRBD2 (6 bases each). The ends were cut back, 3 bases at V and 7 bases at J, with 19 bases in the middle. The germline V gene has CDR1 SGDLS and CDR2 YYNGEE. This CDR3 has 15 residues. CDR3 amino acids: CASSESGLRRGTQYF. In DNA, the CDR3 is TGTGCCAGCAGCGAAAGCGGACTACGCAGGGGGACCCAGTACTTC.

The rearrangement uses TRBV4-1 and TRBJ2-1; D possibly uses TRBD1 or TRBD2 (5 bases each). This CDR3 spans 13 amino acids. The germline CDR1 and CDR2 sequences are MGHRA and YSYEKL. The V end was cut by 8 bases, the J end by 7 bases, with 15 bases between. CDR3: CASGWGSGNEQFF. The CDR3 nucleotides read TGCGCCAGCGGATGGGGGAGTGGTAATGAGCAGTTCTTC.

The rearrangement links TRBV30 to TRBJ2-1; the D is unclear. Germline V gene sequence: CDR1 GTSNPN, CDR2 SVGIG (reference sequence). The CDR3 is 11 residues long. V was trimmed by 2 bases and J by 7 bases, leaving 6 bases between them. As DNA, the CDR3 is TGTGCCTGGAGTCCAGAAAATGAGCAGTTCTTC. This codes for CAWSPENEQFF.

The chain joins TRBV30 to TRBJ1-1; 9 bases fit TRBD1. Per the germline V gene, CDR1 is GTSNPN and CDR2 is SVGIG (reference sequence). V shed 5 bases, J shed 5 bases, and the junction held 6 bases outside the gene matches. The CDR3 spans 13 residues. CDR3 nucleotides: TGTGCCTGGTCCCACAGGGGGCGAACTGAAGCTTTCTTT. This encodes CAWSHRGRTEAFF.

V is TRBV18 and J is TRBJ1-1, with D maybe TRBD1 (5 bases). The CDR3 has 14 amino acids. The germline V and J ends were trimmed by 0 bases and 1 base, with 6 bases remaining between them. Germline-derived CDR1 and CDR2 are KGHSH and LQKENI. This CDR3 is CASSPPGQNTEAFF. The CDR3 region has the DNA TGTGCCAGCTCACCACCTGGACAGAACACTGAAGCTTTCTTT. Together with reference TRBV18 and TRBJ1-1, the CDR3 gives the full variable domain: NAGVMQNPRHLVRRRGQEARLRCSPMKGHSHVYWYRQLPEEGLKFMVYLQKENIIDESGMPKERFSAEFPKEGPSILRIQQVVRGDSAAYFCASSPPGQNTEAFFGQGTRLTVV.

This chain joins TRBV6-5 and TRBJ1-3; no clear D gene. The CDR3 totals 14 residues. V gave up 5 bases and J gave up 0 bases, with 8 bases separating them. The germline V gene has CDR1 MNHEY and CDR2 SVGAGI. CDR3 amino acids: CASSTASSGNTIYF. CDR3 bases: TGTGCCAGCAGTACAGCGAGCTCTGGAAACACCATATATTTT.

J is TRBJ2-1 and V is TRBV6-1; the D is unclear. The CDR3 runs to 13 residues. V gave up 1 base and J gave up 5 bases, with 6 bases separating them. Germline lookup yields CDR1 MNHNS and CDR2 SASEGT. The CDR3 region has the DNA TGTGCCAGCAGTGAAGAGCCGCACAATGAGCAGTTCTTC. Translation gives CASSEEPHNEQFF.

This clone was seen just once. As DNA, the CDR3 is TGCAGCGTTGCGAACAGGATGAACACTGAAGCTTTCTTT. Its translation is CSVANRMNTEAFF. The rearrangement uses TRBV29-1 and TRBJ1-1; D may be TRBD1 (5 bases). The CDR3 is made up of 13 amino acids. The V and J ends lost 4 bases and 0 bases respectively, with 9 bases between them. Germline CDR1 SQVTM, CDR2 ANQGSEA.

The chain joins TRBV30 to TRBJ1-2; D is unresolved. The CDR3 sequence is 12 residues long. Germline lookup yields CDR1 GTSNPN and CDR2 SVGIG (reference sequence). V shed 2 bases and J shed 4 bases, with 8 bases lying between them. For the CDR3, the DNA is TGTGCCTGGAGTCCACAGTCCTATGGCTACACCTTC. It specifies CAWSPQSYGYTF.

The CDR3 nucleotides are TGTGCCAGTAATCCAGGGCAGGGTCAGCCCCAGCATTTT. Its translation is CASNPGQGQPQHF. The chain joins TRBV19 to TRBJ1-5; weak D call: TRBD1 (5 bases). Trimming pared 7 bases from V and 6 bases from J, leaving 13 bases between. CDR1 and CDR2 from the germline V gene are LNHDA and SQIVND (reference sequence). The CDR3 runs 13 residues.

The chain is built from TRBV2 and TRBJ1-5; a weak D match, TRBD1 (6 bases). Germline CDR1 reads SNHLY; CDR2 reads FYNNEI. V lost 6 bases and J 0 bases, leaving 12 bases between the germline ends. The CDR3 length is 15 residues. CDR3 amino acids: CASSSPGASNQPQHF. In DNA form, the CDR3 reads TGTGCCAGCAGCAGCCCAGGGGCTAGCAATCAGCCCCAGCATTTT.

This chain's CDR3 is CASSPRQGSTDTQYF. The DNA of the CDR3 is TGTGCCAGCAGCCCGAGACAGGGGAGCACAGATACGCAGTATTTT. The chain recombines TRBV5-4 with TRBJ2-3; 8 bases are a match to TRBD1. Germline CDR1 and CDR2: SGHNT and YYREEE (reference sequence). The CDR3 loop spans 15 amino acids. V lost 4 bases to trimming and J lost 0 bases; unmatched junction nucleotides: 4.

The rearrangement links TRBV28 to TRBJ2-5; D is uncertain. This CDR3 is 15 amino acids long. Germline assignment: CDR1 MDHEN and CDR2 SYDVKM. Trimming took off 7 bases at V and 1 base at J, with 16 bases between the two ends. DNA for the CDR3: TGTGCCAGCATTCCCGGCAGGCGGTTCCAAGAGACCCAGTACTTC. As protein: CASIPGRRFQETQYF.

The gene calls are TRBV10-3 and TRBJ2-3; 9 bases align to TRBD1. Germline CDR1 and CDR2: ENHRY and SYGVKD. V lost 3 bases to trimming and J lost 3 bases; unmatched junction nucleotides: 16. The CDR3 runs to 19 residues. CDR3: CAISDVGQGTGFGTDTQYF. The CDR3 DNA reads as TGTGCCATCAGTGACGTCGGACAGGGGACAGGGTTTGGTACAGATACGCAGTATTTT.

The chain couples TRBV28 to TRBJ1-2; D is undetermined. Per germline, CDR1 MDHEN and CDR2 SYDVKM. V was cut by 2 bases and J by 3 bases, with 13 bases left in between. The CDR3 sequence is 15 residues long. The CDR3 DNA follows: TGTGCCAGCAGTTTAGTCCAGGCCTTCTACTATGGCTACACCTTC. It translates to CASSLVQAFYYGYTF.

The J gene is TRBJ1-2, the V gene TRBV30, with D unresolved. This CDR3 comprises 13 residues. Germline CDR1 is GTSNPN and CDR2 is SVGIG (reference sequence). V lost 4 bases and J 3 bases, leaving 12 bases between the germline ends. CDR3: CAWTSRTDYGYTF. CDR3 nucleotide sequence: TGTGCCTGGACCTCCCGGACGGACTATGGCTACACCTTC.

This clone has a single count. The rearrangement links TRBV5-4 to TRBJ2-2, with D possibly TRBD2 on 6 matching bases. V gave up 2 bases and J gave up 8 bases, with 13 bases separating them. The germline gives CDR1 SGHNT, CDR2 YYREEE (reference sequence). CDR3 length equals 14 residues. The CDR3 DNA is TGTGCCAGCAGCTTTGGGGAGGTGGAAGGGGAGCTGTTTTTT. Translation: CASSFGEVEGELFF.

The CDR3 loop is CASSERQGLDGYTF. The CDR3 DNA reads as TGTGCCAGCAGTGAAAGACAGGGTCTGGACGGCTACACCTTC. This chain joins TRBV6-1 and TRBJ1-2, with 7 positions matching TRBD1. The CDR3 length is 14 residues. Germline CDR1 is MNHNS and CDR2 is SASEGT. V shed 2 bases, J shed 8 bases, and the junction held 8 bases outside the gene matches.

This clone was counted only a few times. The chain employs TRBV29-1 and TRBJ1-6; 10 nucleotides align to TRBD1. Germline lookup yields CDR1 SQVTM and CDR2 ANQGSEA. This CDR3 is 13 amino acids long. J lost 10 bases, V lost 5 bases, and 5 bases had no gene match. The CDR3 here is CSVRQGANSPLHF. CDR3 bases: TGCAGCGTTAGACAGGGGGCAAACTCACCCCTCCACTTT.

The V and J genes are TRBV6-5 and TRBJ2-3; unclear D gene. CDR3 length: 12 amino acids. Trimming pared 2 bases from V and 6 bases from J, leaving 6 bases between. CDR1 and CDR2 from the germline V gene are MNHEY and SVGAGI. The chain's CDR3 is CASSYQGDTQYF. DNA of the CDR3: TGTGCCAGCAGTTACCAAGGTGATACGCAGTATTTT.

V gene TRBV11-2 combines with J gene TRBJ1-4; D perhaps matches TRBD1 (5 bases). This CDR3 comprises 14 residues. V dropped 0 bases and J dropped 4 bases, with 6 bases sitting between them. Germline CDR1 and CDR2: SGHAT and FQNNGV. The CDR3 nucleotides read TGTGCCAGCAGCTTAGACAGGGTTAATGAAAAACTGTTTTTT. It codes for CASSLDRVNEKLFF. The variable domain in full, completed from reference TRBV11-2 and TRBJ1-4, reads EAGVAQSPRYKIIEKRQSVAFWCNPISGHATLYWYQQILGQGPKLLIQFQNNGVVDDSQLPKDRFSAERLKGVDSTLKIQPAKLEDSAVYLCASSLDRVNEKLFFGSGTQLSVL.

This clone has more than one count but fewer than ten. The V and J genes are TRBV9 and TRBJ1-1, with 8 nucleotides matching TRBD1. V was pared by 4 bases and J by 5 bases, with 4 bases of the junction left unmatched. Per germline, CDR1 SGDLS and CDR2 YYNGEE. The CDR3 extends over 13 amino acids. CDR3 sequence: CASSSQGGTEAFF. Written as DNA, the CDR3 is TGTGCCAGCAGCTCACAGGGGGGTACTGAAGCTTTCTTT.

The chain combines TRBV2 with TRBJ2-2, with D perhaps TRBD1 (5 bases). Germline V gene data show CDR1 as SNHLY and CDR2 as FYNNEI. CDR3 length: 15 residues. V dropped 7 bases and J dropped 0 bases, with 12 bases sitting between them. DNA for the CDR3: TGTGCCAGCACCCGCCGGACATCGAACACCGGGGAGCTGTTTTTT. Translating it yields CASTRRTSNTGELFF.